Below, 21 T cell receptor beta chains from the same sample are listed, as sequenced in a study of shared clonotypes between healthy human individuals. Sequencing was performed with immunoSEQ multiplex PCR; in TCRdb, only in-frame clones are kept and a portion is missing. The data show about 1.1 million clones, with around three quarters seen just once and roughly 0.62% held by the top ten. Sequencing was done on a sample of memory CD4+ T cells from PBMCs. As for subset: CD45RA-negative fraction. The receptors shown here come from a young man in good health. Some clones in this sample may be carry-over from other donors' samples.

The chain links TRBV6-1 to TRBJ2-4, with 9 positions matching TRBD2. The CDR3 covers 20 residues. The V and J ends lost 1 base and 0 bases, in that order; junction bases with no gene match: 13. Germline V gene lookup returns CDR1 MNHNS and CDR2 SASEGT. Here the CDR3 DNA reads TGTGCCAGCAGTGAAGAGGGTTTAGCGGGAGCCACCCTAGCCAAAAACATTCAGTACTTC. It translates to CASSEEGLAGATLAKNIQYF.

The rearrangement uses TRBV7-2 and TRBJ1-1, with no clear D. The CDR3 is made up of 13 amino acids. Germline V gene data show CDR1 as SGHTA and CDR2 as FQGNSA. Trimming pared 5 bases from V and 1 base from J, leaving 8 bases between. The CDR3 nucleotides read TGTGCCAGCAGCACACATGCGAACACTGAAGCTTTCTTT. Its translation: CASSTHANTEAFF.

The chain uses TRBV28 and TRBJ1-1; D unclear. V was clipped by 3 bases and J by 5 bases, with 16 bases between them. Germline V gives CDR1 MDHEN, CDR2 SYDVKM. The CDR3 is made up of 15 amino acids. The CDR3 nucleotides read TGTGCCAGCAGTTTGGGTAGCGGGAGCTGGACTGAAGCTTTCTTT. Encoded protein: CASSLGSGSWTEAFF. The full variable domain, its missing parts supplied by reference TRBV28 and TRBJ1-1, is DVKVTQSSRYLVKRTGEKVFLECVQDMDHENMFWYRQDPGLGLRLIYFSYDVKMKEKGDIPEGYSVSREKKERFSLILESASTNQTSMYLCASSLGSGSWTEAFFGQGTRLTVV.

The rearrangement links TRBV4-1 to TRBJ1-5; unclear D gene. This CDR3 region has 13 residues. Germline V CDR1 and CDR2: MGHRA, YSYEKL. V lost 1 base to trimming and J lost 6 bases, with 7 bases between them. The CDR3 region is CASSQVSGQPQHF. Written as DNA, the CDR3 is TGCGCCAGCAGCCAAGTTTCGGGTCAGCCCCAGCATTTT.

The CDR3 protein is CASSFLGQLQFF. CDR3 nucleotide sequence: TGCGCCAGCAGCTTCCTAGGGCAGTTGCAGTTCTTC. V gene TRBV5-1 combines with J gene TRBJ2-1; no reliable D call. In germline, CDR1 is SGHRS, CDR2 YFSETQ. The CDR3 runs 12 residues. V was shortened by 2 bases and J by 12 bases, with 12 bases between the two germline ends.

This clone came up once. V usage is TRBV15 and J usage is TRBJ1-3; 8 positions agree with TRBD1. CDR3 length: 17 residues. The trim removed 5 bases at V and 0 bases at J, leaving 9 bases unmatched. Germline values: CDR1 LNHNV, CDR2 YYDKDF (reference sequence). The CDR3 DNA reads TGTGCCACCAGCTCCGGGACAGGTCTGAGCTCTGGAAACACCATATATTTT. Its translation is CATSSGTGLSSGNTIYF.

The V gene is TRBV18, the J gene TRBJ2-2; D might be TRBD1 (6 bases). Per the germline V gene, CDR1 is KGHSH and CDR2 is LQKENI. This CDR3 comprises 17 residues. V was pared by 3 bases and J by 4 bases, with 18 bases between. The CDR3 DNA reads TGTGCCAGCTCACCGACACAGGGTCGAGGTGTCACCGGGGAGCTGTTTTTT. This gives the protein CASSPTQGRGVTGELFF.

A word on this clone: This same CDR3 is encoded by further DNA sequences in the sample. The chain recombines TRBV9 with TRBJ2-1; 12 bases align to TRBD2. V gave up 3 bases and J gave up 9 bases; unmatched junction bases: 7. The CDR3 contains 15 residues. In germline, CDR1 is SGDLS, CDR2 YYNGEE. The chain's CDR3 is CASSATSGSGGEQFF. The CDR3 DNA sequence: TGTGCCAGCAGCGCGACTAGCGGGAGCGGTGGTGAGCAGTTCTTC.

The rearrangement joins TRBV2 to TRBJ2-1; the D gene could be TRBD1 or TRBD2 (5 bases each). The CDR3 runs to 14 residues. Trimming left V 6 bases short and J 4 bases short, with 13 bases between. Germline-derived CDR1 and CDR2 are SNHLY and FYNNEI. The CDR3 bases are TGTGCCAGCAGCGGGCAGGGCGGGTACAATGAGCAGTTCTTC. It translates to CASSGQGGYNEQFF. The variable domain in full, completed from reference TRBV2 and TRBJ2-1, reads EPEVTQTPSHQVTQMGQEVILRCVPISNHLYFYWYRQILGQKVEFLVSFYNNEISEKSEIFDDQFSVERPDGSNFTLKIRSTKLEDSAMYFCASSGQGGYNEQFFGPGTRLTVL.

The rearrangement uses TRBV6-5 and TRBJ2-1, with D hard to call. CDR1 is MNHEY, CDR2 SVGAGI, per germline. The CDR3 runs to 15 residues. Deletions cut 0 bases from V and 5 bases from J, with 11 bases between. The CDR3 bases are TGTGCCAGCAGTTACTCGTCACGGATCAACAATGAGCAGTTCTTC. This encodes CASSYSSRINNEQFF.

The rearrangement uses TRBV15 and TRBJ2-1, with a possible D match to TRBD2 (8 bases). V was trimmed by 5 bases and J by 4 bases, leaving 27 bases between them. Germline-derived CDR1 and CDR2 are LNHNV and YYDKDF (reference sequence). The CDR3 sequence is 19 residues long. This CDR3 is CATSGRQGPSGRGYNEQFF. CDR3 in DNA: TGTGCCACCAGCGGAAGACAGGGTCCTAGCGGGCGGGGATACAATGAGCAGTTCTTC.

The CDR3 sequence is CASRSRIAGANVLTF. In nucleotides, the CDR3 is TGTGCCAGCAGGTCTAGAATCGCTGGGGCCAACGTCCTGACTTTC. The gene calls are TRBV6-5 and TRBJ2-6, with D unclear. Germline-derived CDR1 and CDR2 are MNHEY and SVGAGI. The CDR3 runs 15 residues. Trimming took 6 bases from V and 2 from J, leaving 11 bases between them.

The chain has TRBV19 and TRBJ2-5; possible D gene TRBD2, 5 bases. Per the germline V gene, CDR1 is LNHDA and CDR2 is SQIVND (reference sequence). The CDR3 runs 15 residues. The ends were cut back, 2 bases at V and 2 bases at J, with 12 bases in the middle. The chain's CDR3 is CASSIMAGPQETQYF. DNA of the CDR3: TGTGCCAGTAGTATAATGGCGGGCCCTCAAGAGACCCAGTACTTC.

The chain links TRBV5-1 to TRBJ2-5; 7 bases fit TRBD2. The CDR3 totals 14 residues. Trimming cost V 1 base and J 4 bases; bases outside gene matches: 4. Germline V gene data show CDR1 as SGHRS and CDR2 as YFSETQ. The CDR3 region has the DNA TGCGCCAGCAGCTTGATAATAGCGGGAGAGACCCAGTACTTC. As protein: CASSLIIAGETQYF.

A single count supports this clone. V is TRBV5-6 and J is TRBJ2-2; 11 bases are shared with TRBD2. This CDR3 is built from 16 residues. CDR1 is SGHDT and CDR2 is YYEEEE in the germline V gene. J was trimmed by 1 base and V by 5 bases; bases with no gene match: 4. The CDR3 is CASRLTSGGNTGELFF. The CDR3 region has the DNA TGTGCCAGCAGACTTACTAGCGGGGGGAACACCGGGGAGCTGTTTTTT.

This sequence joins TRBV9 and TRBJ2-3; the D gene is possibly TRBD2 (6 bases). Deletions cut 3 bases from V and 0 bases from J, with 14 bases between. This CDR3 has 16 amino acids. CDR1 is SGDLS, CDR2 YYNGEE, per germline. CDR3 region: CASSAPTGTSTDTQYF. The CDR3 DNA reads as TGTGCCAGCAGCGCCCCGACTGGGACTAGCACAGATACGCAGTATTTT.

The rearrangement uses TRBV5-6 and TRBJ1-1, with a tentative D call TRBD1 (5 bases). The CDR3 has 17 residues. Between the trimmed V and J ends, which lost 0 bases and 3 bases, there was a span of 18 bases. Looked up from germline, CDR1 is SGHDT and CDR2 is YYEEEE. The CDR3 sequence: CASSLGGTISKHTEAFF. The DNA for the CDR3 is TGTGCCAGCAGCTTGGGCGGGACGATATCCAAGCACACTGAAGCTTTCTTT.

The rearrangement joins TRBV7-2 to TRBJ1-4; 7 positions agree with TRBD1. CDR3 length equals 15 residues. Trimming took 4 bases from V and 8 from J; bases not matched to a gene: 10. Per germline, CDR1 SGHTA and CDR2 FQGNSA. CDR3 protein: CASSSQTGIGEKLFF. In nucleotides, the CDR3 is TGTGCCAGCAGCTCGCAGACAGGGATTGGCGAAAAACTGTTTTTT.

J is TRBJ2-1 and V is TRBV13, with 10 bases lining up with TRBD2. The germline V gene has CDR1 PRHDT and CDR2 FYEKMQ (reference sequence). Trimming cost V 5 bases and J 5 bases; bases outside gene matches: 18. The CDR3 is 19 residues long. The CDR3 DNA is TGTGCCAGCAGCACTCCGGGACTAGCGACACCGGGGGGGCACAATGAGCAGTTCTTC. Translated: CASSTPGLATPGGHNEQFF.

The rearrangement joins TRBV9 to TRBJ2-1; D remains unclear. Germline V CDR1 and CDR2: SGDLS, YYNGEE. V gave up 3 bases and J gave up 4 bases, with 14 bases separating them. This CDR3 comprises 15 residues. This CDR3 reads CASSASTPGYNEQFF. CDR3 in DNA: TGTGCCAGCAGCGCAAGCACTCCAGGTTACAATGAGCAGTTCTTC.

The V call is TRBV2, the J call TRBJ1-2; perhaps TRBD1 as D (5 bases). Per the germline V gene, CDR1 is SNHLY and CDR2 is FYNNEI. CDR3 length: 14 amino acids. V was clipped by 6 bases and J by 5 bases, with 16 bases between them. This CDR3 reads CASRNHLGDYGYTF. The CDR3 DNA reads TGTGCCAGCAGAAACCACCTAGGGGATTATGGCTACACCTTC.